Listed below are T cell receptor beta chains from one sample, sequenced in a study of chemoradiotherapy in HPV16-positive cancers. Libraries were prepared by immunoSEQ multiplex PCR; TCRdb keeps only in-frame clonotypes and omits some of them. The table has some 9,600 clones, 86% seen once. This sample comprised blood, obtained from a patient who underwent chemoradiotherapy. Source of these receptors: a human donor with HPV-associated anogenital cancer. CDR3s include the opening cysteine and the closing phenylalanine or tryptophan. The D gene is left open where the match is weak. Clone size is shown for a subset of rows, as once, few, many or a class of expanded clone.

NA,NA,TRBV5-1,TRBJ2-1,CASSAGGRGRNEQFF,TGCGCCAGCAGCGCCGGGGGGAGGGGGCGGAATGAGCAGTTCTTC
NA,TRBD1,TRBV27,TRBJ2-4,CASKTQQGNIQYF,TGTGCCAGCAAAACCCAACAGGGGAACATTCAGTACTTC
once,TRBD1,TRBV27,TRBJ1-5,CASSPTGPGQPQHF,TGTGCCAGCAGTCCGACAGGGCCTGGGCAGCCCCAGCATTTT
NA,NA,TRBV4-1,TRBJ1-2,CASSLSEGGAYGYTF,TGCGCCAGCAGCCTTTCCGAGGGGGGGGCCTATGGCTACACCTTC
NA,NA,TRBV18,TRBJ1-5,CASSPEEGGQPQHF,TGTGCCAGCTCACCCGAGGAGGGGGGTCAGCCCCAGCATTTT
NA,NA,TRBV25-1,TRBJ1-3,CASSESHQPIYF,TGTGCCAGCAGTGAATCCCACCAGCCCATATATTTT
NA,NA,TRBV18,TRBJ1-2,CASSPYGGSGYTF,TGTGCCAGCTCACCATATGGAGGGTCCGGCTACACCTTC
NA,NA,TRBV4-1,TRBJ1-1,CASSQGGGGRDTEAFF,TGCGCCAGCAGCCAAGGAGGGGGGGGCAGGGACACTGAAGCTTTCTTT
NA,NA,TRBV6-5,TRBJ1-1,CATARGTEAFF,TGTGCCACGGCGAGGGGAACTGAAGCTTTCTTT
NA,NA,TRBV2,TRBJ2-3,CASRDRSFPTDTQYF,TGTGCCAGCAGGGACCGGTCGTTTCCCACAGATACGCAGTATTTT
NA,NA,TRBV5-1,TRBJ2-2,CASSTGSLLNTGELFF,TGCGCCAGCAGCACCGGTAGTCTCCTGAACACCGGGGAGCTGTTTTTT
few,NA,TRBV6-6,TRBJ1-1,CASSTTDEAFF,TGTGCCAGCAGCACCACAGATGAAGCTTTCTTT
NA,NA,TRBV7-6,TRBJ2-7,CASSSAAGRDEQYF,TGTGCCAGCAGCTCGGCGGCGGGCAGGGACGAGCAGTACTTC
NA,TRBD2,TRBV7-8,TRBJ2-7,CASSAASGGIIEQYF,TGTGCCAGCAGCGCGGCTAGCGGGGGAATCATCGAGCAGTACTTC
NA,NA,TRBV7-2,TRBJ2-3,CASSWSQGDTQYF,TGTGCCAGCAGCTGGAGCCAAGGAGATACGCAGTATTTT
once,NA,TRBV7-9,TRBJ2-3,CASSLGLGTDTQYF,TGTGCCAGCAGCTTAGGGCTAGGCACAGATACGCAGTATTTT
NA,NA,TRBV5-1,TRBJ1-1,CASSPPGGGKGTEAFF,TGCGCCAGCAGCCCCCCGGGTGGGGGGAAGGGAACTGAAGCTTTCTTT
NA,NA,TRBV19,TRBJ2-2,CASMEFRGELFF,TGTGCCAGTATGGAGTTTCGGGGGGAGCTGTTTTTT
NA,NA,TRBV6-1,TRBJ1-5,CASNREEYQPQHF,TGTGCCAGCAACAGGGAGGAATATCAGCCCCAGCATTTT
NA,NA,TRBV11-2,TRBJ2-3,CASSLVLSGASTDTQYF,TGTGCCAGCAGCTTAGTGCTTTCGGGGGCCTCCACAGATACGCAGTATTTT
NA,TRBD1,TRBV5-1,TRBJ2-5,CASSLPDRQETQYF,TGCGCCAGCAGCCTCCCGGACAGGCAAGAGACCCAGTACTTC
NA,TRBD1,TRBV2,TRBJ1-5,CASSQGGVKPQHF,TGTGCCAGCAGCCAGGGGGGGGTGAAGCCCCAGCATTTT
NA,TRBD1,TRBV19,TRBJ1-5,CASSTGQGSWQPQHF,TGTGCCAGTAGTACCGGACAGGGATCGTGGCAGCCCCAGCATTTT
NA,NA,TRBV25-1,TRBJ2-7,CASRAGGRGRIRDEQYF,TGTGCCAGCAGGGCTGGGGGGCGGGGCCGGATCCGCGACGAGCAGTACTTC
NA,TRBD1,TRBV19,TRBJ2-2,CASRQDRSNTGELFF,TGTGCCAGTAGACAGGACAGGAGTAACACCGGGGAGCTGTTTTTT
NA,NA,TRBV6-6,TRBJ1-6,CASRPGNNSPLHF,TGTGCCAGCAGACCGGGCAACAATTCACCCCTCCACTTT
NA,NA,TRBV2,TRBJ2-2,CASMKELNTGELFF,TGTGCCAGCATGAAGGAGCTCAACACCGGGGAGCTGTTTTTT
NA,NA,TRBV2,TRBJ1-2,CASMGRGGYTF,TGTGCCAGCATGGGCAGGGGTGGCTACACCTTC
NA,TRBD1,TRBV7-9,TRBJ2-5,CASGTDQETQYF,TGTGCCAGCGGGACAGATCAAGAGACCCAGTACTTC
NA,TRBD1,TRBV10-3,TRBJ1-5,CAISGTGGRNQPQHF,TGTGCCATCAGTGGAACAGGGGGCCGAAATCAGCCCCAGCATTTT
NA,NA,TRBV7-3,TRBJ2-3,CASSPALLDTQYF,TGTGCCAGCAGCCCAGCTTTATTGGATACGCAGTATTTT
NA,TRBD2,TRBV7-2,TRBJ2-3,CASSLRGGGPTDTQYF,TGTGCCAGCAGCTTACGCGGGGGGGGGCCGACAGATACGCAGTATTTT
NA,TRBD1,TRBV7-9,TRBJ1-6,CASTQRGTGLNSPLHF,TGTGCCAGCACCCAACGCGGGACAGGGCTTAATTCACCCCTCCACTTT
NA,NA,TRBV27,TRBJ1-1,CASSFGAGNTEAFF,TGTGCCAGCAGTTTTGGGGCAGGGAACACTGAAGCTTTCTTT
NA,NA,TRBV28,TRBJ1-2,CASSLEPHNYGYTF,TGTGCCAGCAGTTTAGAACCCCATAACTATGGCTACACCTTC
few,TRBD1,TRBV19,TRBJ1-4,CASSQGQGNEKLFF,TGTGCCAGTAGTCAGGGACAGGGTAATGAAAAACTGTTTTTT
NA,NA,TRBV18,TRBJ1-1,CASSPQRGANTEAFF,TGTGCCAGCTCACCACAGCGGGGGGCTAACACTGAAGCTTTCTTT
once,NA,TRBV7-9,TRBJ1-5,CASSPYSNQPQHF,TGTGCCAGCAGCCCTTATAGCAATCAGCCCCAGCATTTT
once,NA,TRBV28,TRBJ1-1,CASSLSKYTEAFF,TGTGCCAGCAGTTTATCCAAGTACACTGAAGCTTTCTTT
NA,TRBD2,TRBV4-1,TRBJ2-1,CASSQAGTSGSEQFF,TGCGCCAGCAGCCAAGCCGGGACTAGCGGGAGTGAGCAGTTCTTC
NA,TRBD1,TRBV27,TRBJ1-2,CASSPTPTGNYGYTF,TGTGCCAGCAGTCCGACCCCGACAGGGAACTATGGCTACACCTTC
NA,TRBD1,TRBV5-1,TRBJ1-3,CASSIGQGLTSGNTIYF,TGCGCCAGCAGCATAGGACAGGGGCTAACCTCTGGAAACACCATATATTTT
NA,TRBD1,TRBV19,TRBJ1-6,CASSLPDRVGPPLHF,TGTGCCAGTAGCCTCCCAGACAGGGTCGGGCCACCCCTCCACTTT
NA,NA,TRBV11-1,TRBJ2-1,CASSLALTSYNEQFF,TGTGCCAGCAGCTTAGCGCTGACTTCCTACAATGAGCAGTTCTTC
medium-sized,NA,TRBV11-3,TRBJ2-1,CASSPGPTGNEQFF,TGTGCCAGCAGCCCGGGACCTACCGGCAATGAGCAGTTCTTC
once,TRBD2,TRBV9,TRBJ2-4,CASSVDSSGGNIQYF,TGTGCCAGCAGCGTAGATTCTAGCGGAGGGAACATTCAGTACTTC
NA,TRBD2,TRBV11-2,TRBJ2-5,CASTTQGLAGQETQYF,TGTGCCAGCACCACCCAGGGACTAGCGGGGCAAGAGACCCAGTACTTC
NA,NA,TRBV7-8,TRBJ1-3,CASSLIWGSGNTIYF,TGTGCCAGCAGCTTAATATGGGGATCTGGAAACACCATATATTTT
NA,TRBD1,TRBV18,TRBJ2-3,CASSPLRQGTLTDTQYF,TGTGCCAGCTCACCACTTCGACAGGGGACGCTCACAGATACGCAGTATTTT
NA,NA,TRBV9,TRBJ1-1,CASSPNTGGAEAFF,TGTGCCAGCAGCCCAAACACGGGTGGCGCTGAAGCTTTCTTT
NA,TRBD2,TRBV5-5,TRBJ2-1,CASSARLARTDEQFF,TGTGCCAGCAGCGCCAGACTAGCGAGGACAGATGAGCAGTTCTTC
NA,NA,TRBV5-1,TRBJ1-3,CASSSPGPGPSGNTIYF,TGCGCCAGCAGCTCTCCCGGTCCCGGGCCCTCTGGAAACACCATATATTTT
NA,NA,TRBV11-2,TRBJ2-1,CASSPQNVQGRDEQFF,TGTGCCAGCAGCCCCCAAAACGTACAGGGACGGGATGAGCAGTTCTTC
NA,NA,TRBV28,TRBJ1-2,CASSSEGEGVYGYTF,TGTGCCAGCAGTTCGGAGGGTGAGGGCGTCTATGGCTACACCTTC
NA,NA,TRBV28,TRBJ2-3,CASGLVGLLSTDTQYF,TGTGCCAGCGGACTGGTGGGGCTTCTTAGCACAGATACGCAGTATTTT
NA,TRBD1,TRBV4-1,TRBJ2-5,CASDSTDRGSQTQYF,TGCGCCAGCGACTCGACGGACAGGGGTTCGCAGACCCAGTACTTC
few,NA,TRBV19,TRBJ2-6,CASWRGSGANVLTF,TGTGCCAGTTGGAGGGGCTCTGGGGCCAACGTCCTGACTTTC
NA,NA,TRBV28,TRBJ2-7,CASGGRPSSEQYF,TGTGCCAGCGGGGGCAGGCCCTCCTCGGAACAGTACTTC
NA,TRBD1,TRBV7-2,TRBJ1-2,CASSLVPGTDYGYTF,TGTGCCAGCAGCTTAGTCCCCGGGACAGACTATGGCTACACCTTC